This T cell receptor (beta chain) appears in the sequencing data of a study of TIL therapy for anti-PD-1-resistant metastatic lung cancer. Study overall: Most patients had lung adenocarcinoma. Tumors carried a median about 1.6 non-synonymous mutations per megabase.

Time point in this sample: pre-treatment sample, taken before nivolumab and TIL therapy. The CDR3 is 15 amino acids. Germline V CDR1 and CDR2: LGHNA, YNFKEQ. V was clipped by 5 bases and J by 6 bases, with 14 bases between them. The immunoSEQ assay was v3. Sequencing depth was around 2.2 million read pairs for survey level, roughly 4.5-6.5 million for deep. TCRdb's copy holds only in-frame clones and misses some; the assay was immunoSEQ multiplex PCR. The data contain 50,000 to 70,000 clones, approximately 80% of them singletons. In this sample, this clone turned up many times. The TCR originated in a person aged 25-85 years with non-small cell lung cancer. The chain uses TRBV4-2 and TRBJ1-6, with D perhaps TRBD1 (6 bases). The sequenced sample was blood, obtained at baseline. CDR3 sequence (DNA): TGTGCCAGCAGCGATTCCCAGGGGTTTAATTCACCCCTCCACTTT. It encodes CASSDSQGFNSPLHF.